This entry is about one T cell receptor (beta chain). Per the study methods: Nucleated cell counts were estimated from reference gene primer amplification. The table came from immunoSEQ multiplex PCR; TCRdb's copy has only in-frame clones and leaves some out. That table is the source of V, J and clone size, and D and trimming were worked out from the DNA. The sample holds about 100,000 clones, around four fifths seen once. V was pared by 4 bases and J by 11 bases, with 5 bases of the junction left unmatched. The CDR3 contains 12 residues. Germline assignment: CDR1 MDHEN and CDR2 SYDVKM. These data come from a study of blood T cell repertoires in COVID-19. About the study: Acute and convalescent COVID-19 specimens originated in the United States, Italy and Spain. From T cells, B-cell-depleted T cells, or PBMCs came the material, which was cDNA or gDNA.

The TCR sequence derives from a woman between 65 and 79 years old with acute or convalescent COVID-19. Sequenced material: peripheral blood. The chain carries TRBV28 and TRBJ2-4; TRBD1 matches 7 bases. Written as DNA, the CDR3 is TGTGCCAGCAGTTCTGGGACAGAATTTCAGTACTTC. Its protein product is CASSSGTEFQYF.